Listed below are T cell receptor beta chains from one sample, sequenced in a study of cytomegalovirus exposure and HLA in healthy donors. Clones were sequenced by immunoSEQ multiplex PCR, and TCRdb holds only the in-frame ones, with some missing. The sample includes 200,000 to 250,000 clones, about 83% of them seen just once. The sample comprised PBMCs. The source of these receptors is a man younger than 35 in good health and CMV-seronegative. The CDR3 runs from the conserved cysteine through the conserved F or W. D genes are given only for firm matches. Not all rows give a size; the values are once, few, many and, for expanded clones, a class.

j_call clone_size d_call v_call cdr3_nt cdr3_aa
TRBJ2-4 . TRBD2 TRBV27 TGTGCCAGCAGTCCCCTTACCGGCGGGGGGATTCAGTACTTC CASSPLTGGGIQYF
TRBJ1-2 few . TRBV28 TGTGCCAGCAGTCCCATAGACAGATCTAACTATGGCTACACCTTC CASSPIDRSNYGYTF
TRBJ1-3 . . TRBV7-9 TGTGCCAGCAATGAGGTACCGGGAAACACCATATATTTT CASNEVPGNTIYF
TRBJ1-1 . . TRBV29-1 TGCAGCGGTAGGGATGGCAGCGGCACTGAAGCTTTCTTT CSGRDGSGTEAFF
TRBJ2-1 . . TRBV5-1 TGCGCCAGCAAAGCGGGACAGGACAATGAGCAGTTCTTC CASKAGQDNEQFF
TRBJ2-7 once TRBD1 TRBV7-9 TGTGCCAGCAGCTTAAGGGGGCTCGAGCAGTACTTC CASSLRGLEQYF
TRBJ2-4 once TRBD2 TRBV2 TGTGCCAGCACTCAGGCTAGCGGGGGGACCAAAAACATTCAGTACTTC CASTQASGGTKNIQYF
TRBJ2-7 . . TRBV19 TGTGCCAGTCACGAGGGATACGAGCAGTACTTC CASHEGYEQYF
TRBJ2-2 . TRBD1 TRBV7-9 TGTGCCAGCAGCCCGAACAGGGGAAACACCGGGGAGCTGTTTTTT CASSPNRGNTGELFF
TRBJ1-1 once TRBD1 TRBV11-2 TGTGCCAGCAGCTTAGGGACAGGGAGGAAGGTCACTGAAGCTTTCTTT CASSLGTGRKVTEAFF
TRBJ2-5 . TRBD1 TRBV18 TGTGCCAGCTCCACAAACAGGGGGGACCAAGAGACCCAGTACTTC CASSTNRGDQETQYF
TRBJ2-3 once . TRBV7-9 TGTGCCAGCAGCCTCCGGACAGATGGGGCAGATACGCAGTATTTT CASSLRTDGADTQYF
TRBJ2-7 . . TRBV4-1 TGCGCCAGCAGCCCCTATCAGGGTTACGAGCAGTACTTC CASSPYQGYEQYF
TRBJ2-7 . . TRBV5-5 TGTGCCAGCAGCTTGGACAGGCCCTCGGAACAGTACTTC CASSLDRPSEQYF
TRBJ2-5 . . TRBV4-2 TGTGCCAGCAGCCAAGGGACAGCACAAGAGACCCAGTACTTC CASSQGTAQETQYF
TRBJ1-5 once . TRBV28 TGTGCCAGCAGTCTTCACAGGGCCTATAGCAATCAGCCCCAGCATTTT CASSLHRAYSNQPQHF
TRBJ1-4 . TRBD1 TRBV27 TGTGCCAGCAGTTGGGACAGGCAGGGCGGAAAACTGTTTTTT CASSWDRQGGKLFF
TRBJ2-5 . TRBD2 TRBV9 TGTGCCAGCAGCGTACCCGGGACTAGCGGGGGGGGCGAGGAGACCCAGTACTTC CASSVPGTSGGGEETQYF
TRBJ1-6 . TRBD1 TRBV6-8 TGTGCCAGCAGTATGAGACAGGGAAATTCACCCCTCCACTTT CASSMRQGNSPLHF
TRBJ2-7 . . TRBV6-1 TGTGCCAGCAGCGAGAGCGGGTCGTGGTACGAGCAGTACTTC CASSESGSWYEQYF
TRBJ1-6 few . TRBV7-2 TGTGCCAGCAGCAGCCAGAGGTCACCCCTCCACTTT CASSSQRSPLHF
TRBJ2-2 . TRBD2 TRBV4-3 TGCGCCAGCAGCCAAGGAGCAGCGGGAGTCACCGGGGAGCTGTTTTTT CASSQGAAGVTGELFF
TRBJ2-5 . TRBD1 TRBV11-2 TGTGCCAGCAGCTTATCAAGGGGGCGAATTGAGGAGACCCAGTACTTC CASSLSRGRIEETQYF
TRBJ1-2 . . TRBV5-1 TGCGCCAGCAGCTTAGGACAAACCCTCTATGGCTACACCTTC CASSLGQTLYGYTF
TRBJ1-5 . . TRBV6-5 TGTGCCAGCAGTTACTCGATGCGCGTTATCGAGCCCCAGCATTTT CASSYSMRVIEPQHF
TRBJ2-7 . TRBD1 TRBV7-8 TGTGCCAGCAGCCTAAATCGTCTGGACAGGCCCTACGAGCAGTACTTC CASSLNRLDRPYEQYF
TRBJ2-7 . TRBD2 TRBV2 TGTGCCAGCTGCGGACTAGCGGGAGAAGGAGAGCAGTACTTC CASCGLAGEGEQYF
TRBJ2-5 . TRBD1 TRBV6-1 TGTGCCAGCAGTGAAAGGGACAGGGTTTTGGAGACCCAGTACTTC CASSERDRVLETQYF
TRBJ2-7 . TRBD1 TRBV11-2 TGTGCCAGCAGCCCCGGGACAGGGGGCGAGCAGTACTTC CASSPGTGGEQYF